Below are 18 T cell receptor beta chains sequenced from a single sample in a study of control samples from healthy donors and cancer patients. Profiling relied on immunoSEQ multiplex PCR, and the TCRdb table lists in-frame clones only, not all of them. The sample lists 140,000 to 150,000 clones, roughly 90% seen once, with more than 4% in the top ten. Sample: blood. These receptors all come from a man younger than 40 in good health.

The chain couples TRBV7-2 to TRBJ2-5; TRBD1 agrees at 7 bases. V dropped 3 bases and J dropped 2; count of bases not matched to a gene: 3. The CDR3 extends over 14 amino acids. Per the germline V gene, CDR1 is SGHTA and CDR2 is FQGNSA. CDR3 bases: TGTGCCAGCAGCTTGAGACAGGGTCAAGAGACCCAGTACTTC. Protein: CASSLRQGQETQYF.

This chain connects TRBV10-3 to TRBJ2-3, with D tentatively TRBD2 (6 bases). CDR1 and CDR2 (germline): ENHRY, SYGVKD. The CDR3 has 14 amino acids. With 0 bases removed from V and 6 bases from J, the gap between germline ends came to 10 bases. DNA for the CDR3: TGTGCCATCAGTGAGTCGACTAGAGCCGATACGCAGTATTTT. It specifies CAISESTRADTQYF.

The rearrangement links TRBV4-3 to TRBJ1-5; D not certain. The CDR3 is made up of 15 amino acids. The germline V and J ends were trimmed by 5 bases and 5 bases, with 16 bases remaining between them. Germline V gene sequence: CDR1 LGHNA, CDR2 YSLEER. CDR3 loop: CASSASPRTDQPQHF. The CDR3 DNA reads as TGCGCCAGCAGCGCCAGCCCCCGTACCGATCAGCCCCAGCATTTT.

Written as DNA, the CDR3 is TGTGCCAGCAGCGCCCCGGGACAGAGCTACGAGCAGTACTTC. This sequence encodes CASSAPGQSYEQYF. The chain uses TRBV9 and TRBJ2-7, with 7 bases aligning to TRBD1. CDR1 is SGDLS, CDR2 YYNGEE, per germline. V was clipped by 3 bases and J by 3 bases; unmatched bases: 6. The CDR3 is made up of 14 amino acids.

This sequence joins TRBV7-9 and TRBJ1-1; maybe TRBD1 (6 bases). Germline CDR1 SEHNR, CDR2 FQNEAQ (reference sequence). The V end was cut by 2 bases, the J end by 2 bases, with 12 bases between. The CDR3 consists of 15 residues. CDR3 region: CASSLTGSGNTEAFF. The CDR3 DNA follows: TGTGCCAGCAGCTTAACAGGGTCTGGAAACACTGAAGCTTTCTTT. Complete variable domain (other parts from reference TRBV7-9 and TRBJ1-1): DTGVSQNPRHKITKRGQNVTFRCDPISEHNRLYWYRQTLGQGPEFLTYFQNEAQLEKSRLLSDRFSAERPKGSFSTLEIQRTEQGDSAMYLCASSLTGSGNTEAFFGQGTRLTVV.

The CDR3 DNA sequence: TGTGCCAGTGGCCGGGCAGGGTACGAGCAGTACTTC. Its translation: CASGRAGYEQYF. V and J are TRBV19 and TRBJ2-7; tentatively, D is TRBD1 (5 bases). The germline CDR1 and CDR2 sequences are LNHDA and SQIVND (reference sequence). V shed 8 bases and J shed 4 bases, with 12 bases lying between them. The CDR3 length is 12 residues.

This rearrangement joins TRBV6-5 to TRBJ1-5; no definite D call. This CDR3 contains 13 residues. Germline loops: CDR1 MNHEY, CDR2 SVGAGI. V dropped 4 bases and J dropped 0 bases, with 4 bases sitting between them. Here the CDR3 reads CASSLNSNQPQHF. The CDR3 coding sequence is TGTGCCAGCAGTTTGAATAGCAATCAGCCCCAGCATTTT.

The CDR3: CASSLAARWGLASYNEQFF. The CDR3, as DNA: TGTGCCAGCAGCTTAGCCGCTAGGTGGGGGCTAGCGTCCTACAATGAGCAGTTCTTC. The chain links TRBV7-2 to TRBJ2-1, with D perhaps being TRBD1 or TRBD2 (6 bases each). The CDR3 runs 19 residues. V shed 0 bases and J shed 1 base, with 19 bases lying between them. CDR1 is SGHTA, CDR2 FQGNSA, per germline. Together with reference TRBV7-2 and TRBJ2-1, the CDR3 gives the full variable domain: GAGVSQSPSNKVTEKGKDVELRCDPISGHTALYWYRQSLGQGLEFLIYFQGNSAPDKSGLPSDRFSAERTGGSVSTLTIQRTQQEDSAVYLCASSLAARWGLASYNEQFFGPGTRLTVL.

This clone was recorded only once. V gene TRBV29-1 combines with J gene TRBJ1-2, with TRBD1 matching over 11 bases. CDR3 size: 18 residues. Per the germline V gene, CDR1 is SQVTM and CDR2 is ANQGSEA. The V gene end was trimmed by 3 bases and the J gene end by 3 bases; junction bases not matched to a gene: 15. The CDR3 loop is CSVDGQGATPNPYYGYTF. CDR3 sequence (DNA): TGCAGCGTTGATGGACAGGGGGCTACTCCAAACCCTTACTATGGCTACACCTTC.

The CDR3 protein is CASSQATANTEAFF. The CDR3 DNA sequence: TGTGCCAGCAGCCAGGCGACGGCGAACACTGAAGCTTTCTTT. The V gene is TRBV3-1 (or the pseudogene TRBV3-2), the J gene TRBJ1-1, with D hard to call. CDR3 length: 14 amino acids. Trimming pared 3 bases from V and 1 base from J, leaving 9 bases between. Germline CDR1 is LGHDT and CDR2 is YNNKEL (reference sequence).

V gene TRBV7-3 combines with J gene TRBJ2-7, with a possible D match to TRBD2 (5 bases). Germline lookup yields CDR1 SGHTA and CDR2 FQGTGA. This CDR3 spans 12 amino acids. Deletions cut 3 bases from V and 7 bases from J, with 10 bases between. The CDR3 spells CASSFTPGEQYF. The CDR3 DNA reads as TGTGCCAGCAGCTTCACCCCGGGAGAGCAGTACTTC.

V usage is TRBV5-6 and J usage is TRBJ1-1, with no clear D. CDR1 is SGHDT, CDR2 YYEEEE, per germline. Trimming stripped 4 bases from V and 3 bases from J, with 10 bases between. The CDR3 loop spans 13 amino acids. In nucleotides, the CDR3 is TGTGCCAGCAGCCCCGGATGGGACACTGAAGCTTTCTTT. Protein sequence: CASSPGWDTEAFF.

J is TRBJ2-3 and V is TRBV15; D is ambiguous. V gave up 0 bases and J gave up 3 bases, with 7 bases separating them. The CDR3 consists of 14 residues. The germline V gene encodes CDR1 LNHNV and CDR2 YYDKDF (reference sequence). CDR3 sequence: CATSRDQATDTQYF. The CDR3 coding sequence is TGTGCCACCAGCAGAGATCAGGCTACAGATACGCAGTATTTT.

About this clone: The same CDR3 can be traced to other DNA sequences in this sample. The chain carries TRBV4-3 and TRBJ2-7; a possible D gene is TRBD2 (5 bases). Per the germline V gene, CDR1 is LGHNA and CDR2 is YSLEER. Trimming left V 4 bases short and J 3 bases short, with 10 bases between. The CDR3 runs to 13 residues. The CDR3: CASSPTGSYEQYF. The CDR3 region has the DNA TGCGCCAGCAGCCCAACGGGGAGCTACGAGCAGTACTTC.

The CDR3 DNA follows: TGCGCCAGCAGCCGACTGGACAGCAATCAGCCCCAGCATTTT. Amino acid sequence: CASSRLDSNQPQHF. The chain combines TRBV4-1 with TRBJ1-5, with D unclear. The CDR3 contains 14 residues. CDR1 is MGHRA and CDR2 is YSYEKL in the germline V gene. Trimming took off 4 bases at V and 1 base at J, with 8 bases between the two ends.

The rearrangement joins TRBV12-3 or TRBV12-4 to TRBJ1-1; D may be TRBD1 (5 bases). The V end was cut by 8 bases, the J end by 10 bases, with 17 bases between. This CDR3 has 12 residues. CDR3 nucleotides: TGTGCCAGCTGGGGCCGCGGGCGGGTAGCTTTCTTT. This gives the protein CASWGRGRVAFF.

This clone was recorded once. The CDR3 nucleotides are TGTGCCAGTAGTATTTTACCGGGACAGGGGGCGAATGAGCAGTTCTTC. This gives the protein CASSILPGQGANEQFF. This chain joins TRBV19 and TRBJ2-1, with 12 bases fitting TRBD1. The trim removed 3 bases at V and 7 bases at J, leaving 7 bases unmatched. CDR3 length: 16 residues. Germline CDR1 is LNHDA and CDR2 is SQIVND (reference sequence).

The chain uses TRBV13 and TRBJ2-1; TRBD1 or TRBD2 may be the D gene (5 bases each). V lost 5 bases, J lost 4 bases, and 18 bases lay in between. The CDR3 consists of 16 residues. Looked up from germline, CDR1 is PRHDT and CDR2 is FYEKMQ (reference sequence). CDR3 coding DNA: TGTGCCAGCAGCATCACGGGACGGACGACTTACAATGAGCAGTTCTTC. As protein: CASSITGRTTYNEQFF.